These T cell receptor beta chains were read from a single sample in a study of shared clonotypes between healthy human individuals. Sequencing used immunoSEQ multiplex PCR; TCRdb keeps in-frame clones, though not all of them. Among about 1.1 million clones, 78% were seen once, and the ten largest hold approximately 0.56%. The specimen sequenced was memory CD4+ T cells from PBMCs. The receptors originated from a man aged 18 to 35 in good health. Some clones in this sample may be carry-over from other donors' samples. Both conserved end residues are trimmed from each CDR3. Each record gives: V gene, D gene, J gene, CDR3 protein. D genes are given only for firm matches.

v_call: TRBV28; d_call: -; j_call: TRBJ1-5; cdr3_aa: ASAQAGFSQPQH
v_call: TRBV18; d_call: -; j_call: TRBJ2-6; cdr3_aa: ASSPSTAPTGANVLT
v_call: TRBV7-2; d_call: -; j_call: TRBJ2-7; cdr3_aa: ASSLVGDLQY
v_call: TRBV7-9; d_call: -; j_call: TRBJ1-2; cdr3_aa: ASSLGTREPEHGYT
v_call: TRBV6-6; d_call: -; j_call: TRBJ2-1; cdr3_aa: ASSPSHEQF
v_call: TRBV7-7; d_call: TRBD2; j_call: TRBJ2-1; cdr3_aa: ASSRGSGGSSYNEQF
v_call: TRBV6-1; d_call: -; j_call: TRBJ2-4; cdr3_aa: ASSEWGNIQY
v_call: TRBV5-4; d_call: -; j_call: TRBJ1-1; cdr3_aa: ASSLDRYTEAF
v_call: TRBV7-2; d_call: TRBD2; j_call: TRBJ2-7; cdr3_aa: ASSIGTSGSEQY
v_call: TRBV7-3; d_call: -; j_call: TRBJ2-7; cdr3_aa: ASSLTSSVAYEQY
v_call: TRBV11-1; d_call: -; j_call: TRBJ2-2; cdr3_aa: ASSEELAGELF
v_call: TRBV9; d_call: -; j_call: TRBJ2-7; cdr3_aa: ASSAYYEQY
v_call: TRBV5-1; d_call: TRBD1; j_call: TRBJ1-2; cdr3_aa: ASSVDRTYGYT
v_call: TRBV19; d_call: TRBD2; j_call: TRBJ2-1; cdr3_aa: ASGLAGGRYEQF
v_call: TRBV27; d_call: -; j_call: TRBJ2-6; cdr3_aa: ASSSPGFDLSGANVLT
v_call: TRBV28; d_call: TRBD2; j_call: TRBJ2-7; cdr3_aa: ASSGVSGRVYEQY
v_call: TRBV4-1; d_call: -; j_call: TRBJ2-5; cdr3_aa: ASSPYQGAGGETQY
v_call: TRBV27; d_call: -; j_call: TRBJ1-2; cdr3_aa: ASRPSGFVGGYT
v_call: TRBV19; d_call: TRBD1; j_call: TRBJ2-7; cdr3_aa: ASSVRGTYEQY
v_call: TRBV5-1; d_call: TRBD1; j_call: TRBJ1-4; cdr3_aa: ASKGQGGNNEKLF
v_call: TRBV4-3; d_call: TRBD1; j_call: TRBJ2-6; cdr3_aa: ASSHLQGAGANVLT
v_call: TRBV6-5; d_call: TRBD1; j_call: TRBJ2-7; cdr3_aa: ASSYSTGGYEQY
v_call: TRBV2; d_call: -; j_call: TRBJ2-7; cdr3_aa: ASSQAQGGHEQY
v_call: TRBV7-9; d_call: TRBD2; j_call: TRBJ2-1; cdr3_aa: ASSPSGRAYNEQF
v_call: TRBV9; d_call: -; j_call: TRBJ1-2; cdr3_aa: ASSVARVSYGYT
v_call: TRBV28; d_call: -; j_call: TRBJ1-4; cdr3_aa: ASSSPGGANEKLF
v_call: TRBV4-2; d_call: TRBD1; j_call: TRBJ1-1; cdr3_aa: ASSQTRQGNTEAF
v_call: TRBV28; d_call: -; j_call: TRBJ1-1; cdr3_aa: ASVSTGMNTEAF
v_call: TRBV5-1; d_call: -; j_call: TRBJ2-7; cdr3_aa: ASSFAYLIRD
v_call: TRBV11-2; d_call: TRBD2; j_call: TRBJ2-1; cdr3_aa: ASAGSGIYNEQF
v_call: TRBV7-9; d_call: TRBD1; j_call: TRBJ1-1; cdr3_aa: ASSQGGGETEAF
v_call: TRBV7-2; d_call: TRBD1; j_call: TRBJ2-2; cdr3_aa: ASSPDRGRGELF
v_call: TRBV4-3; d_call: -; j_call: TRBJ1-5; cdr3_aa: ASSQDFRGAVNQPQH
v_call: TRBV30; d_call: -; j_call: TRBJ2-1; cdr3_aa: AWRMSRGSYNEQF
v_call: TRBV5-4; d_call: -; j_call: TRBJ2-5; cdr3_aa: ASRPGNVETQY
v_call: TRBV20-1; d_call: -; j_call: TRBJ1-2; cdr3_aa: SAFNYGYT
v_call: TRBV6-1; d_call: -; j_call: TRBJ2-3; cdr3_aa: ASRPTEFITDTQY
v_call: TRBV5-6; d_call: -; j_call: TRBJ1-1; cdr3_aa: ASSPRAWGTEAF
v_call: TRBV15; d_call: -; j_call: TRBJ2-3; cdr3_aa: ATSIIQGSTDTQY